These T cell receptor beta chains were read from a single sample in a study of T cells in Graves' hyperthyroidism and ophthalmopathy. TCRdb redid the calling of the multiplex PCR reads with MiXCR, one entry per CDR3 protein. This sample has around 540,000 distinct CDR3 sequences, with around 15% found just once. The sequenced sample was blood. The receptors were sampled from a woman in her twenties or thirties with Graves' ophthalmopathy. Each CDR3 is given with its conserved first and last residue. D genes are given only for firm matches. Size tells how often a clone was seen (once, few, many) or the class of an expanded clone, and some rows leave it out.

j_call | v_call | clone_size | d_call | cdr3_nt | cdr3_aa
TRBJ2-1 | TRBV7-3 | NA | NA | TGTGCCAGCAGCCCAAGTGAGGGGGTCCATGAGCAGTTCTTC | CASSPSEGVHEQFF
TRBJ1-1 | TRBV5-1 | many | NA | TGCGCCAGCAGCTTGGACAAGAACACTGAAGCTTTCTTT | CASSLDKNTEAFF
TRBJ1-3 | TRBV6-1 | few | NA | TGTGCCAGCGGGGGGCCTGGAAACACCATATATTTT | CASGGPGNTIYF
TRBJ2-7 | TRBV7-9 | few | NA | TGTGCCAGCAGCCCGGCCAATTATGGAAGCTACGAGCAGTACTTC | CASSPANYGSYEQYF
TRBJ1-2 | TRBV28 | NA | NA | TGTGCCAGCTTACACACGCTCCCCAGAGGGGGGAGCGGCTACACCTTC | CASLHTLPRGGSGYTF
TRBJ2-6 | TRBV28 | many | NA | TGTGCCAGCAGAGTGGGGGCCAACGTCCTGACTTTC | CASRVGANVLTF
TRBJ1-5 | TRBV4-1 | once | NA | TGCGCCAGCAGCCAACCAGGCGCCGGGCAGCCCCAGCATTTT | CASSQPGAGQPQHF
TRBJ2-7 | TRBV7-9 | NA | TRBD1 | TGTGCCAGCAGCCCAATAGGGACAGTGGACATCGGGGAGCAGTACTTC | CASSPIGTVDIGEQYF
TRBJ2-1 | TRBV7-2 | once | TRBD2 | TGTGACAGCAGCGCACAGCGGGAGCAGAATGAGCAGTTCTTC | CDSSAQREQNEQFF
TRBJ2-7 | TRBV19 | NA | TRBD2 | TGTGCCAGTAGTCTACCCAGCGGGAGAGGGCAAGTTGTCTACGAGCAGTACTTC | CASSLPSGRGQVVYEQYF
TRBJ2-7 | TRBV2 | many | NA | TGTGCCAGCAGTGAAGATCTCCTAAGGACACCCTTATACGAGCAGTACTTC | CASSEDLLRTPLYEQYF
TRBJ2-3 | TRBV9 | few | NA | TGTGCCAGCAGCGTAACTCTCAGCACAGATACGCAGTATTTT | CASSVTLSTDTQYF
TRBJ1-2 | TRBV4-3 | NA | TRBD1 | TGCGCCAGCAGCTCGGGACAGCGGCGCCTCTACACCTTC | CASSSGQRRLYTF
TRBJ2-7 | TRBV11-2 | few | NA | TGTGCCAGCAGCTTCCCCGGGGCGGACGAGCAGTACTTC | CASSFPGADEQYF
TRBJ2-5 | TRBV7-2 | many | TRBD2 | TGTGCCAGCAGCTTGCTTAGCGGGATCCGGGAGACCCAGTACTTC | CASSLLSGIRETQYF
TRBJ2-7 | TRBV5-1 | NA | TRBD2 | TGCGCCAGCAGCTTGGGCCAGCGGGAGACATACGAGCAGTACTTC | CASSLGQRETYEQYF
TRBJ2-3 | TRBV3-1 | many | NA | TGTGCCAGCAGCTTAGGGGGGGGACAGTTCAGCACAGATACGCAGTATTTT | CASSLGGGQFSTDTQYF
TRBJ1-1 | TRBV5-1 | many | TRBD1 | TGCGCCAGCAGCTTTTTGACAGGGTCTGAAGCTTTCTTT | CASSFLTGSEAFF
TRBJ1-2 | TRBV6-2/TRBV6-3 | many | TRBD1 | TGTGCCAGCAGTTACGACAGGGTGGATGGCTACACCTTC | CASSYDRVDGYTF
TRBJ1-1 | TRBV6-2/TRBV6-3 | many | NA | TGTGCCTGCACGGCCGGGCTTCATTTCGCTGAAGCTTTCTTT | CACTAGLHFAEAFF
TRBJ2-2 | TRBV6-1 | few | TRBD1 | TGTGCCAGCAGTGGTGACAGGGGGTGGGAGTACACCGGGGAGCTGTTTTTT | CASSGDRGWEYTGELFF
TRBJ2-7 | TRBV11-2 | many | TRBD1 | TGTGCCAGCAGCTCCGCGGGACAGGGGGTTTCGTACGAGCAGTACTTC | CASSSAGQGVSYEQYF
TRBJ2-7 | TRBV6-2/TRBV6-3 | few | NA | TGTGCCAGCAGCATGGACAGGACTAGCTCCTACGAGCAGTACTTC | CASSMDRTSSYEQYF
TRBJ2-3 | TRBV11-2 | many | TRBD1 | TGTGCCAGCAGCCGGCTATGGGGACAGGGGATCGATACGCAGTATTTT | CASSRLWGQGIDTQYF
TRBJ2-5 | TRBV6-2/TRBV6-3 | NA | TRBD2 | TGTGCCAGCAGTTTTTTCAGCGGGAGTGAGACCCAGTACTTC | CASSFFSGSETQYF
TRBJ2-4 | TRBV7-2 | many | NA | TGTGCCAGCAGCTTACGCCCAGAGAGGGACATTCAGTACTTC | CASSLRPERDIQYF
TRBJ2-5 | TRBV20-1 | many | NA | TGCAGTGCTAGAGATATGTGGGGCAGGTGGGGGGTAGAGACCCAGTACTTC | CSARDMWGRWGVETQYF
TRBJ1-1 | TRBV29-1 | NA | NA | TGCAGCGTTGAAAGGGGGGGATCCGACTCCGGGGTGTCGTACACTGAAGCTTTCTTT | CSVERGGSDSGVSYTEAFF
TRBJ2-1 | TRBV5-1 | few | TRBD1 | TGCGCCAGTGGGACAGGGGGGACTTACAATGAGCAGTTCTTC | CASGTGGTYNEQFF
TRBJ1-2 | TRBV6-2/TRBV6-3 | NA | TRBD1 | TGTGCCAGCAGTACCACGCCGAGACAGGGAAACTATGGCTACACCTTC | CASSTTPRQGNYGYTF
TRBJ1-1 | TRBV11-2 | many | NA | TGTGCCAGCAGCCTATTGCGGGGGGGGAACACTGAAGCTTTCTTT | CASSLLRGGNTEAFF
TRBJ1-4 | TRBV29-1 | NA | NA | TGCAGCGTTGAGACCTGGGCCAAACTGTTTTTT | CSVETWAKLFF
TRBJ2-7 | TRBV28 | few | NA | TGTGCCAGCAGGTCCGTCGCCGGGACCAGGGACGAGCAGTACTTC | CASRSVAGTRDEQYF
TRBJ2-5 | TRBV14 | NA | NA | TGTGCCAGCAGCCAAAAGGCCGCGGGGGAGACCCAGTACTTC | CASSQKAAGETQYF
TRBJ1-6 | TRBV14 | NA | NA | TGTGCCAGCAGCCAAGATCGGGGGGCTCCCCTCCACTTT | CASSQDRGAPLHF
TRBJ1-2 | TRBV25-1 | many | NA | TGTGCCAGCAGTGAGTTCGACAGTCCTCATGGCTACACCTTC | CASSEFDSPHGYTF
TRBJ2-7 | TRBV24-1 | few | NA | TGTGCCACCAGTGATAAGACCGGGACCAGCTCCTACGAGCAGTACTTC | CATSDKTGTSSYEQYF
TRBJ2-5 | TRBV7-3 | many | NA | TGTGCCAGCGCTCCAGGGGACCAAGAGACCCAGTACTTC | CASAPGDQETQYF